The clone carrying this TCR beta chain was seen once. This sample is part of a study of blood T cell repertoires in COVID-19. Study as a whole: The study drew acute and convalescent COVID-19 samples from the United States, Italy and Spain. In each case, the material was cDNA or gDNA derived from T cells, B-cell-depleted T cells, or PBMCs.

CDR1 SGDLS and CDR2 YYNGEE come from the germline V gene. V trimming: 4 bases; J trimming: 2 bases; junction bases outside the gene matches: 4. There are 16 residues in the CDR3. Original analysis: By means of reference gene primer amplification, nucleated cell counts were estimated. Data came from immunoSEQ multiplex PCR; TCRdb stores just in-frame clones and leaves some out. V and J calls and clone size are given by that table; D and trimming were obtained from the DNA. This repertoire shows 25,000 to 35,000 clones, 70% to 90% found once; its top ten account for over 4.5%. The rearrangement uses TRBV9 and TRBJ2-6; 9 nucleotides match TRBD1. The sequence came from a man between 65 and 85 years old with active COVID-19. The specimen was peripheral blood. CDR3 sequence (DNA): TGTGCCAGCAGCATAACAGGGGGCCCTGGGGCCAACGTCCTGACTTTC. Its translation: CASSITGGPGANVLTF.